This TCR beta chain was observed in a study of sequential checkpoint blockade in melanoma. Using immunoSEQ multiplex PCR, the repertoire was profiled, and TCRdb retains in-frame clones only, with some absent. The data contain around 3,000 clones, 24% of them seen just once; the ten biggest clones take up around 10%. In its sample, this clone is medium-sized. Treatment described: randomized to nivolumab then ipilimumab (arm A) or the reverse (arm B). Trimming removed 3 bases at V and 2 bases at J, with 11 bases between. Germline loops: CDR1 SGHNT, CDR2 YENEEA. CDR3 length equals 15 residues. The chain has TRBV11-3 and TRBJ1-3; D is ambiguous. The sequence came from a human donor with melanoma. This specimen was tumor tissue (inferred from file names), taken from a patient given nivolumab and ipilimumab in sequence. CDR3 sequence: CASSLKWVTGNTIYF. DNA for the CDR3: TGTGCCAGCAGCTTGAAGTGGGTGACTGGAAACACCATATATTTT.